This T cell receptor (beta chain) was identified during a study of T cell clones after liver transplantation. On the study more broadly: Pre-transplant mixed lymphocyte reactions yielded third-party-reactive TCRbeta sequences as comparators for graft-donor-reactive sequences. Draws occurred before transplant, before withdrawal, and after complete or failed withdrawal.

General study points: In 5 of 8 subjects, circulating graft-donor-reactive CD4 TCRbeta sequences fell significantly after transplant.

CD3+CD4+ and CD3+CD8+ cells were FACS-sorted from thawed unstimulated PBMCs. The V gene's germline CDR1 is SGHKS and CDR2 YYEKEE (reference sequence). The CDR3 runs 14 residues. V was trimmed by 1 base and J by 4 bases, leaving 12 bases between them. Turning to this clone: The antigen is not known.

Assay: immunoSEQ multiplex PCR; the TCRdb copy retains only in-frame clones and omits some. The sample yields about 51,000 clones, approximately 71% seen once. The rearrangement joins TRBV5-5 to TRBJ2-7; either TRBD1 or TRBD2 may supply D (5 bases each). The specimen was CD4+ T cells from blood, collected approximately 54 months after liver transplant. The receptor comes from a human patient who received a liver transplant. Part of the T cells may come from the graft donor. The CDR3 sequence: CASSLRRGLYEQYF. The CDR3 region has the DNA TGTGCCAGCAGCTTGCGTCGGGGCCTTTACGAGCAGTACTTC.